There are many counts of the clone carrying this T cell receptor beta chain. Trimming took off 7 bases at V and 0 bases at J, with 14 bases between the two ends. The germline CDR1 and CDR2 sequences are MNHNS and SASEGT. The CDR3 extends over 15 amino acids. The record originates from a study of T cell repertoires in cytomegalovirus infection. TCRdb re-analysed the reads in MiXCR, keeping a single row per CDR3 protein. This sample has 350,000 to 450,000 distinct CDR3 sequences, with around a sixth found just once. The sample comprised PBMCs. The chain joins TRBV6-1 to TRBJ2-3, with no clear D. The TCR was taken from a human donor in good health (CMV status not recorded). Some clones in this sample may be carry-over from other donors' samples. CDR3 DNA: TGTGCCAGCACCCTTTATCGTACTAGCACAGATACGCAGTATTTT. This codes for CASTLYRTSTDTQYF.